Following are 30 T cell receptor beta chains from one sample sequenced in a study of T cell repertoires in cytomegalovirus infection. Which antigens these TCRs recognize remains unknown. TCRdb passed the reads through MiXCR, listing each CDR3 protein once. The top ten clones hold about 14% of a sample with approximately 310,000 distinct CDR3 sequences, around 25% of them seen once. The sequences come from cultured PBMCs, collected from culture after CMV antigen stimulation. Source of these receptors: a human donor in good health (CMV status not recorded). Some clones in this sample may be carry-over from other donors' samples.

This clonotype was observed a handful of times. The chain couples TRBV7-6 to TRBJ2-1; D possibly corresponds to TRBD2 (5 bases). Germline values: CDR1 SGHVS, CDR2 FNYEAQ. V lost 3 bases to trimming and J lost 0 bases, with 9 bases between them. This CDR3 has 15 amino acids. CDR3 sequence (DNA): TGTGCCAGCAGCTTGGACCGGGACTCCTACAATGAGCAGTTCTTC. Translated, it gives CASSLDRDSYNEQFF. The variable domain in full, completed from reference TRBV7-6 and TRBJ2-1, reads GAGVSQSPRYKVTKRGQDVALRCDPISGHVSLYWYRQALGQGPEFLTYFNYEAQQDKSGLPNDRFSAERPEGSISTLTIQRTEQRDSAMYRCASSLDRDSYNEQFFGPGTRLTVL.

The chain combines TRBV9 with TRBJ1-3; D unresolved. Trimming stripped 1 base from V and 0 bases from J, with 14 bases between. From germline, CDR1 is SGDLS and CDR2 YYNGEE. This CDR3 spans 17 amino acids. CDR3 nucleotide sequence: TGTGCCAGCAGCGTATTAGATCAACACGTCTCTGGAAACACCATATATTTT. This encodes CASSVLDQHVSGNTIYF.

On this clonotype itself: One end of the junction is discordant with germline, which a read error may explain. V and J are TRBV19 and TRBJ1-5; the D is unclear. Germline lookup yields CDR1 LNHDA and CDR2 SQIVND (reference sequence). CDR3 size: 13 residues. The CDR3: CASSIRESQSQHF. The CDR3 DNA is TGTGCCAGTAGTATACGGGAATCTCAGTCCCAGCATTTT.

This CDR3 is CASSLLTAGRETQYF. The CDR3 DNA sequence: TGTGCCAGCAGTTTATTAACGGCAGGGAGGGAGACCCAGTACTTC. The rearrangement uses TRBV27 and TRBJ2-5; D may be TRBD2 (6 bases). Germline CDR1 reads MNHEY; CDR2 reads SMNVEV (reference sequence). Between the trimmed V and J ends, which lost 1 base and 5 bases, there was a span of 14 bases. The CDR3 sequence is 15 residues long.

The rearrangement links TRBV11-2 to TRBJ1-6, with D unresolved. The CDR3 spans 20 residues. Germline V gene sequence: CDR1 SGHAT, CDR2 FQNNGV. Trimming stripped 7 bases from V and 7 bases from J, with 32 bases between. Here the CDR3 DNA reads TGTGCCAGCAAGAGTCTGACGGAGAGGAGGACTCCCGGTGCGAATTCACCCCTCCACTTT. Translating gives CASKSLTERRTPGANSPLHF.

This clonotype showed up just a few times. This chain links TRBV15 with TRBJ2-5; D may match TRBD1 or TRBD2 (5 bases each). This CDR3 has 15 amino acids. V shed 0 bases and J shed 4 bases, with 12 bases lying between them. CDR1 LNHNV and CDR2 YYDKDF come from the germline V gene (reference sequence). The CDR3 sequence: CATSRDQGRGETQYF. In DNA, the CDR3 is TGTGCCACCAGCAGAGACCAGGGACGTGGAGAGACCCAGTACTTC. Using reference TRBV15 and TRBJ2-5 for the parts outside the CDR3, the full variable domain is DAMVIQNPRYQVTQFGKPVTLSCSQTLNHNVMYWYQQKSSQAPKLLFHYYDKDFNNEADTPDNFQSRRPNTSFCFLDIRSPGLGDTAMYLCATSRDQGRGETQYFGPGTRLLVL.

This clonotype has a count of ten or more. The gene calls are TRBV7-2 and TRBJ2-2; unclear D gene. The CDR3 is 12 residues long. Trimming removed 5 bases from V and 3 bases from J, with 4 bases in between. Germline CDR1 is SGHTA and CDR2 is FQGNSA. CDR3 amino acids: CASSLYTGELFF. In DNA, the CDR3 is TGTGCCAGCAGCCTCTACACCGGGGAGCTGTTTTTT.

The V gene is TRBV19, the J gene TRBJ2-1; TRBD2 might be the D (5 bases). Germline assignment: CDR1 LNHDA and CDR2 SQIVND (reference sequence). Between the trimmed V and J ends, which lost 3 bases and 7 bases, there was a span of 16 bases. This CDR3 is built from 15 residues. The CDR3 here is CASSIRDYPPNEQFF. The DNA of the CDR3 is TGTGCCAGTAGTATCCGAGACTACCCCCCAAATGAGCAGTTCTTC.

V is TRBV7-8 and J is TRBJ2-7, with TRBD1 as a possible D gene (7 bases). Germline CDR1 and CDR2: SGHVS and FQNEAQ. Trimming shortened V by 3 bases and J by 3 bases, and 12 bases separated the two germline ends. The length of the CDR3 is 14 residues. CDR3 region: CASSLARGDYEQYV. The DNA for the CDR3 is TGTGCCAGCAGCTTGGCCAGGGGGGACTACGAGCAGTACGTC.

V usage is TRBV5-4 and J usage is TRBJ1-2; TRBD1 aligns across 7 bases. CDR3 length: 15 amino acids. V gave up 1 base and J gave up 5 bases; unmatched junction bases: 8. Germline lookup yields CDR1 SGHNT and CDR2 YYREEE (reference sequence). The CDR3 sequence: CASSLLVRGAYGYTF. The CDR3 DNA reads as TGTGCCAGCAGCTTGTTGGTCAGGGGGGCATATGGCTACACCTTC.

The chain links TRBV19 to TRBJ1-1, with 11 positions matching TRBD1. V lost 5 bases to trimming and J lost 3 bases; unmatched junction nucleotides: 11. This CDR3 has 17 residues. From germline, CDR1 is LNHDA and CDR2 SQIVND (reference sequence). The CDR3 is CASSSWTGGVEDTEAFF. For the CDR3, the DNA is TGTGCCAGTAGTTCTTGGACAGGGGGCGTTGAGGACACTGAAGCTTTCTTT. Complete variable domain (other parts from reference TRBV19 and TRBJ1-1): DGGITQSPKYLFRKEGQNVTLSCEQNLNHDAMYWYRQDPGQGLRLIYYSQIVNDFQKGDIAEGYSVSREKKESFPLTVTSAQKNPTAFYLCASSSWTGGVEDTEAFFGQGTRLTVV.

Only a few counts were recorded for this clonotype. The chain links TRBV3-1 to TRBJ1-2; D uncertain. Germline CDR1 reads LGHDT; CDR2 reads YNNKEL (reference sequence). The V end was cut by 2 bases, the J end by 4 bases, with 14 bases between. This CDR3 has 15 amino acids. In DNA, the CDR3 is TGTGCCAGCAGCCAATGGCAGGAGATGATCTATGGCTACACCTTC. As protein: CASSQWQEMIYGYTF. Full variable domain (missing parts from reference TRBV3-1 and TRBJ1-2): DTAVSQTPKYLVTQMGNDKSIKCEQNLGHDTMYWYKQDSKKFLKIMFSYNNKELIINETVPNRFSPKSPDKAHLNLHINSLELGDSAVYFCASSQWQEMIYGYTFGSGTRLTVV.

This clonotype was seen a few times. The V and J genes are TRBV6-5 and TRBJ1-5, with TRBD1 matching over 9 bases. Germline CDR1 is MNHEY and CDR2 is SVGAGI. The CDR3 loop spans 14 amino acids. Trimming removed 8 bases from V and 6 bases from J; junction bases left unmatched: 8. This chain's CDR3 is CASGLGQGSQPQHF. CDR3 DNA: TGTGCCAGCGGGCTGGGACAGGGTAGTCAGCCCCAGCATTTT.

Of note for this clonotype: This may be a read error, as it is one base from a much larger clone. The chain is built from TRBV7-2 and TRBJ2-5; 8 nucleotides agree with TRBD2. CDR1 and CDR2 (germline): SGHTA, FQGNSA. The CDR3 runs 20 residues. The CDR3 nucleotides read TGTGCCAGCTGCTTAGCTACCCGGACTAGCCTAGGGGTCTTGAAAGAGACCCAGTACTTC. It yields the protein CASCLATRTSLGVLKETQYF.

This clonotype was counted once. The chain couples TRBV9 to TRBJ2-5; 9 bases match TRBD1. Trimming removed 4 bases from V and 0 bases from J; junction bases left unmatched: 19. CDR3 size: 20 residues. CDR1 and CDR2 from the germline V gene are SGDLS and YYNGEE. The CDR3 DNA reads as TGTGCCAGCAGCACACCCCGGGACAGGGCGACGGCTGGGCACCAAGAGACCCAGTACTTC. This codes for CASSTPRDRATAGHQETQYF.

This rearrangement joins TRBV24-1 to TRBJ2-3; D unclear. Trimming took off 3 bases at V and 10 bases at J, with 13 bases between the two ends. This CDR3 contains 13 residues. Per the germline V gene, CDR1 is KGHDR and CDR2 is SFDVKD. As DNA, the CDR3 is TGTGCCACCAGTGATCCTTACCCCGCGGCGCAGTATTTT. Translation: CATSDPYPAAQYF.

The chain is built from TRBV20-1 and TRBJ1-5; D call uncertain. The CDR3 runs 13 residues. Germline CDR1 reads DFQATT; CDR2 reads SNEGSKA (reference sequence). Trimming stripped 0 bases from V and 1 base from J, with 4 bases between. The CDR3 region is CSARDLSNQPQHF. As DNA, the CDR3 is TGCAGTGCTAGAGATCTAAGCAATCAGCCCCAGCATTTT.

There are many counts of this clonotype. This chain links TRBV12-3 or TRBV12-4 with TRBJ2-1, with 13 bases identical to TRBD2. J was trimmed by 5 bases and V by 5 bases; bases with no gene match: 3. The CDR3 has 15 amino acids. As DNA, the CDR3 is TGTGCCAGCAGTACTAGCGGGAGGGCAAACAATGAGCAGTTCTTC. Translating gives CASSTSGRANNEQFF.

The chain uses TRBV2 and TRBJ1-1; D is possibly TRBD1 (6 bases). CDR3 length equals 13 residues. Germline CDR1 is SNHLY and CDR2 is FYNNEI. With 8 bases removed from V and 3 bases from J, the gap between germline ends came to 13 bases. The CDR3: CASHRETDTEAFF. The CDR3, as DNA: TGTGCCAGCCACAGGGAGACGGACACTGAAGCTTTCTTT.

The chain carries TRBV2 and TRBJ2-1, with a tentative D call TRBD2 (5 bases). V shed 5 bases and J shed 1 base, with 15 bases lying between them. This CDR3 region has 16 residues. Germline V CDR1 and CDR2: SNHLY, FYNNEI. CDR3 DNA sequence: TGTGCCAGCAGTACGACTCAGCGAGGGTCCTACAATGAGCAGTTCTTC. The encoded protein is CASSTTQRGSYNEQFF.

The gene calls are TRBV12-5 and TRBJ2-1; D is ambiguous. The ends were cut back, 0 bases at V and 6 bases at J, with 12 bases in the middle. CDR3 length: 15 residues. The germline V gene encodes CDR1 LGHNT and CDR2 FRNRAP. The DNA of the CDR3 is TGTGCTAGTGGTTTGGTAGTTGCGGATGTCAATGAGCAGTTCTTC. The encoded protein is CASGLVVADVNEQFF. The full variable domain, with the rest looked up from reference TRBV12-5 and TRBJ2-1, is DARVTQTPRHKVTEMGQEVTMRCQPILGHNTVFWYRQTMMQGLELLAYFRNRAPLDDSGMPKDRFSAEMPDATLATLKIQPSEPRDSAVYFCASGLVVADVNEQFFGPGTRLTVL.

The chain combines TRBV29-1 with TRBJ1-1; D perhaps matches TRBD1 (6 bases). V was cut by 5 bases and J by 6 bases, with 19 bases left in between. The CDR3 extends over 14 amino acids. Germline V CDR1 and CDR2: SQVTM, ANQGSEA. CDR3 nucleotide sequence: TGCAGCGTTAGCTGGTCATCGGGGGCCGCTGAAGCTTTCTTT. It codes for CSVSWSSGAAEAFF.

This clonotype occurred many times. The V gene is TRBV7-2, the J gene TRBJ2-7; weak D call: TRBD2 (6 bases). The CDR3 totals 13 residues. The V and J ends lost 7 bases and 5 bases respectively, with 15 bases between them. Germline lookup yields CDR1 SGHTA and CDR2 FQGNSA. CDR3 protein: CASTQRVRDEQYF. The CDR3 DNA reads TGTGCCAGCACTCAGCGGGTTCGGGACGAGCAGTACTTC.

This rearrangement joins TRBV2 to TRBJ2-3; a weak D match, TRBD2 (6 bases). Trimming took 7 bases from V and 0 from J, leaving 14 bases between them. CDR3 size: 15 residues. Germline lookup yields CDR1 SNHLY and CDR2 FYNNEI. The CDR3 bases are TGTGCCAGCAACTTCGGGAGATATAGCACAGATACGCAGTATTTT. It encodes CASNFGRYSTDTQYF.

This clonotype was recorded many times. The V and J genes are TRBV25-1 and TRBJ2-6, with D unclear. The CDR3 totals 17 residues. Germline assignment: CDR1 MGHDK and CDR2 SYGVNS. The germline V and J ends were trimmed by 0 bases and 4 bases, with 13 bases remaining between them. CDR3 region: CASSEYDPTAGANVLTF. CDR3 DNA sequence: TGTGCCAGCAGTGAATATGACCCCACAGCCGGGGCCAACGTCCTGACTTTC. Looking up the rest from reference TRBV25-1 and TRBJ2-6 gives the full variable domain: EADIYQTPRYLVIGTGKKITLECSQTMGHDKMYWYQQDPGMELHLIHYSYGVNSTEKGDLSSESTVSRIRTEHFPLTLESARPSHTSQYLCASSEYDPTAGANVLTFGAGSRLTVL.

This clonotype was counted a few times. CDR3 region: CATQGEGLKPQHF. The CDR3 region has the DNA TGTGCCACCCAGGGGGAAGGGTTGAAGCCCCAGCATTTT. The V gene is TRBV24-1, the J gene TRBJ1-5; 7 bases agree with TRBD1. After removal of 9 bases from V and 8 bases from J, the junction contained 9 bases not matched to a gene. CDR1 is KGHDR and CDR2 is SFDVKD in the germline V gene. The CDR3 is made up of 13 amino acids.

This clonotype occurred many times. This sequence joins TRBV7-3 and TRBJ2-7, with 8 bases fitting TRBD1. Germline trimming cut 4 bases from V and 3 bases from J; bases unmatched to any gene: 8. The germline CDR1 and CDR2 sequences are SGHTA and FQGTGA. The CDR3 totals 15 residues. CDR3 sequence reads: CASSSTGTGGYEQYF. The DNA of the CDR3 is TGTGCCAGCAGCTCCACCGGGACAGGAGGCTACGAGCAGTACTTC.

The chain couples TRBV27 to TRBJ2-6, with 8 bases lining up with TRBD1. J gave up 2 bases and V 2 bases, and 11 bases lay outside the gene matches. Looked up from germline, CDR1 is MNHEY and CDR2 is SMNVEV (reference sequence). The CDR3 runs 19 residues. The CDR3, as DNA: TGTGCCAGCAGTTTAGCCGGGACAGGAAAGTCCCCTGGGGCCAACGTCCTGACTTTC. It translates to CASSLAGTGKSPGANVLTF.

In its sample, this clonotype was seen a few times. This chain joins TRBV3-1 and TRBJ2-7, with D perhaps TRBD2 (5 bases). The CDR3 is 13 residues long. CDR1 LGHDT and CDR2 YNNKEL come from the germline V gene (reference sequence). V was shortened by 5 bases and J by 5 bases, with 13 bases between the two germline ends. The CDR3 is CASSSRTADEQYF. CDR3 nucleotides: TGTGCCAGCAGCTCCCGGACTGCGGACGAGCAGTACTTC.

The chain links TRBV5-1 to TRBJ2-4; TRBD2 matches 7 bases. The CDR3 has 15 residues. J gave up 4 bases and V 2 bases, and 6 bases lay outside the gene matches. CDR1 and CDR2 from the germline V gene are SGHRS and YFSETQ. CDR3: CASSLGHSGKNIQYF. The CDR3 coding sequence is TGCGCCAGCAGCTTAGGACATAGCGGGAAAAACATTCAGTACTTC.